This TCR beta chain was sequenced during a study of T cells in Graves' hyperthyroidism and ophthalmopathy. Study-level results: Expanded thyroid clonotypes (above 0.001) were mostly also found in blood. Separating ophthalmopathy from stable hyperthyroidism was achieved by a 13 V-J model.

Concerning this clonotype itself: Its cognate antigen is unknown.

The study defined stable Graves' hyperthyroidism as no ophthalmopathy progression within 18 months. Any patient presenting with uncontrolled infection, other autoimmune disease, pregnancy or lactation was left out. It was RNA transcripts that yielded the amplified TCR beta CDR3 regions. Primed by the HTBI set, a first-round RT-PCR was run on the TCR CDR3. TCRdb reprocessed the multiplex PCR reads with MiXCR, giving one entry per CDR3 protein. The sample lists around 450,000 distinct CDR3 sequences; around 16% were seen once. The clonotype originates from a woman in her late teens or twenties with Graves' hyperthyroidism. The specimen sequenced was blood.

CDR3 coding DNA: TGTGCCAGCAGCTTGGGCGGGTTACCTTCTGGGGCCAACGTCCTGACTTTC. Amino acid sequence: CASSLGGLPSGANVLTF. The rearrangement uses TRBV7-9 and TRBJ2-6, with a possible D match to TRBD2 (5 bases). CDR3 length: 17 amino acids. V was shortened by 3 bases and J by 1 base, with 13 bases between the two germline ends. CDR1 and CDR2 from the germline V gene are SEHNR and FQNEAQ (reference sequence).